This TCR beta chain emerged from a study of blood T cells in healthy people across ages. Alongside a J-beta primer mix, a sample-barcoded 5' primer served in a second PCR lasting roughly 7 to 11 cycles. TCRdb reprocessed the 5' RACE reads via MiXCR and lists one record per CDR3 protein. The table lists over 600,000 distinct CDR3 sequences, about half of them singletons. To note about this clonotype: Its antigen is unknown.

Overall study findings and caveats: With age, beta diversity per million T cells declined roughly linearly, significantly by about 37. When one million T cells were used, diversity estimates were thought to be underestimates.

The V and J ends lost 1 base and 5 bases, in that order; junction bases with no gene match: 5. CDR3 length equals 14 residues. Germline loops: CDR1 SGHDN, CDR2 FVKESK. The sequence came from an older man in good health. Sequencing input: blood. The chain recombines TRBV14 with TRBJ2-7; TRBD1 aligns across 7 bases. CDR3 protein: CASSQGTGWHEQYF. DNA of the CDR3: TGTGCCAGCAGCCAAGGGACAGGATGGCACGAGCAGTACTTC.